Presented here are 27 T cell receptor beta chains from one specimen sequenced in a study of cytomegalovirus exposure and HLA in healthy donors. The PCR had 60 Vbeta and 13 Jbeta primers. Measured with immunoSEQ multiplex PCR; TCRdb has only the in-frame clones, and not every one. The repertoire holds 110,000 to 150,000 clones, with 55% to 85% as singletons. The sample taken for sequencing was PBMCs. These receptors all come from a man in his forties or fifties in good health and CMV-seronegative.

The J gene is TRBJ2-4, the V gene TRBV28, with D possibly being TRBD1 (6 bases). CDR3 length: 17 residues. Looked up from germline, CDR1 is MDHEN and CDR2 is SYDVKM. Trimming shortened V by 5 bases and J by 1 base, and 18 bases separated the two germline ends. CDR3 amino acids: CASSPLGQPYAKNIQYF. CDR3 in DNA: TGTGCCAGCAGTCCCCTAGGACAGCCTTACGCCAAAAACATTCAGTACTTC.

The V call is TRBV6-6, the J call TRBJ2-7; no clear D gene. This CDR3 comprises 14 residues. Germline V gene sequence: CDR1 MNHNY, CDR2 SVGAGI (reference sequence). V was trimmed by 8 bases and J by 2 bases, leaving 16 bases between them. The CDR3 region has the DNA TGTGCCAGCCAAAGTCACGGGTCGACCTACGAGCAGTACTTC. Translating gives CASQSHGSTYEQYF.

V usage is TRBV9 and J usage is TRBJ1-2; maybe TRBD1 (5 bases). Germline CDR1 is SGDLS and CDR2 is YYNGEE. The ends were cut back, 0 bases at V and 3 bases at J, with 12 bases in the middle. The CDR3 spans 15 residues. This chain's CDR3 is CASSVGWTRDYGYTF. CDR3 DNA: TGTGCCAGCAGCGTAGGTTGGACAAGGGACTATGGCTACACCTTC.

This clone was observed once. The chain employs TRBV6-5 and TRBJ1-6; no clear D. V was cut by 3 bases and J by 5 bases, with 8 bases left in between. The CDR3 totals 14 residues. Germline V gives CDR1 MNHEY, CDR2 SVGAGI. CDR3 sequence: CASSYHRDNSPLHF. CDR3 coding DNA: TGTGCCAGCAGTTATCACCGGGATAATTCACCCCTCCACTTT.

V gene TRBV20-1 combines with J gene TRBJ2-7; unclear D gene. The CDR3 is 11 residues long. Per germline, CDR1 DFQATT and CDR2 SNEGSKA (reference sequence). V was pared by 7 bases and J by 5 bases, with 12 bases between. The CDR3 here is CSGVCTDEQYF. The CDR3 nucleotides are TGCAGTGGGGTCTGCACAGACGAGCAGTACTTC.

This rearrangement joins TRBV6-6 to TRBJ2-1; a possible D gene is TRBD2 (6 bases). The CDR3 runs 15 residues. The V end lost 6 bases, the J end lost 5 bases, and 17 bases lay between the germline ends. The V gene's germline CDR1 is MNHNY and CDR2 SVGAGI (reference sequence). This CDR3 reads CASSALRDFDNEQFF. Here the CDR3 DNA reads TGTGCCAGCAGCGCACTCCGGGACTTTGACAATGAGCAGTTCTTC.

This chain uses TRBV7-8 with TRBJ1-4; D may be TRBD1 (5 bases). Germline-derived CDR1 and CDR2 are SGHVS and FQNEAQ. The V gene lost 1 base and the J gene lost 8 bases, with 11 bases spanning the gap. The CDR3 covers 14 residues. CDR3 sequence (DNA): TGTGCCAGCAGCTTAGGGCCTGGGGGGGAAAAACTGTTTTTT. This codes for CASSLGPGGEKLFF.

The chain employs TRBV29-1 and TRBJ1-1, with 9 bases fitting TRBD1. V was clipped by 4 bases and J by 5 bases; unmatched bases: 8. The germline V gene has CDR1 SQVTM and CDR2 ANQGSEA. The CDR3 spans 14 residues. The CDR3 region has the DNA TGCAGCGTTGTCACCGGACAGGGGCGGACTGAAGCTTTCTTT. Translating gives CSVVTGQGRTEAFF.

The chain is built from TRBV28 and TRBJ1-3; no clear D. CDR1 is MDHEN, CDR2 SYDVKM, per germline. This CDR3 spans 14 amino acids. Trimming left V 7 bases short and J 2 bases short, with 12 bases between. This chain's CDR3 is CASTQDRTGNTIYF. The CDR3 bases are TGTGCCAGCACCCAGGATAGGACTGGAAACACCATATATTTT. The full variable domain, its missing parts supplied by reference TRBV28 and TRBJ1-3, is DVKVTQSSRYLVKRTGEKVFLECVQDMDHENMFWYRQDPGLGLRLIYFSYDVKMKEKGDIPEGYSVSREKKERFSLILESASTNQTSMYLCASTQDRTGNTIYFGEGSWLTVV.

The chain employs TRBV6-1 and TRBJ1-2, with D possibly matching TRBD1 (6 bases). The length of the CDR3 is 13 residues. The germline V gene encodes CDR1 MNHNS and CDR2 SASEGT. Between the trimmed V and J ends, which lost 4 bases and 2 bases, there was a span of 8 bases. CDR3 amino acids: CASSGTENYGYTF. The CDR3 DNA reads TGTGCCAGCAGTGGGACAGAAAACTATGGCTACACCTTC.

This sequence joins TRBV7-3 and TRBJ2-2, with TRBD1 as a possible D gene (6 bases). V was shortened by 5 bases and J by 6 bases, with 13 bases between the two germline ends. This CDR3 has 14 residues. The germline CDR1 and CDR2 sequences are SGHTA and FQGTGA. The chain's CDR3 is CASSHRATAGELFF. CDR3 bases: TGTGCCAGCAGCCACAGGGCCACGGCCGGGGAGCTGTTTTTT.

This clone has only one observation. The chain recombines TRBV27 with TRBJ2-3; D call uncertain. The CDR3 spans 13 residues. CDR1 and CDR2 from the germline V gene are MNHEY and SMNVEV (reference sequence). V was shortened by 5 bases and J by 2 bases, with 8 bases between the two germline ends. The CDR3 spells CASSRLDTDTQYF. The CDR3 DNA sequence: TGTGCCAGCAGTCGACTTGACACAGATACGCAGTATTTT.

The V gene is TRBV29-1, the J gene TRBJ1-2; TRBD1 is a possible D gene (6 bases). Trimming shortened V by 6 bases and J by 7 bases, and 12 bases separated the two germline ends. This CDR3 spans 11 amino acids. Germline values: CDR1 SQVTM, CDR2 ANQGSEA. The CDR3 sequence is CSVAPGVGYTF. As DNA, the CDR3 is TGCAGCGTCGCCCCAGGGGTTGGCTACACCTTC.

The chain links TRBV6-1 to TRBJ1-5; no reliable D call. Trimming removed 8 bases from V and 4 bases from J, with 15 bases in between. CDR1 is MNHNS, CDR2 SASEGT, per germline. The CDR3 totals 14 residues. CDR3 in amino acids: CASCRVNENQPQHF. CDR3 bases: TGTGCCAGCTGTCGGGTGAATGAAAATCAGCCCCAGCATTTT.

The genes are TRBV19 and TRBJ2-7; D call uncertain. CDR1 and CDR2 from the germline V gene are LNHDA and SQIVND (reference sequence). The CDR3 length is 14 residues. V lost 1 base to trimming and J lost 3 bases, with 10 bases between them. CDR3 sequence reads: CASSIAGSFYEQYF. The CDR3 DNA sequence: TGTGCCAGTAGTATAGCAGGCAGTTTCTACGAGCAGTACTTC. The full variable domain, completed using reference TRBV19 and TRBJ2-7, is DGGITQSPKYLFRKEGQNVTLSCEQNLNHDAMYWYRQDPGQGLRLIYYSQIVNDFQKGDIAEGYSVSREKKESFPLTVTSAQKNPTAFYLCASSIAGSFYEQYFGPGTRLTVT.

The rearrangement links TRBV7-2 to TRBJ2-7; 11 bases line up with TRBD1. Germline trimming cut 4 bases from V and 7 bases from J; bases unmatched to any gene: 9. Germline-derived CDR1 and CDR2 are SGHTA and FQGNSA. The CDR3 covers 15 residues. CDR3 nucleotides: TGTGCCAGCAGCTCGGACTGGGACAGGGGGATTGAGCAGTACTTC. Encoded protein: CASSSDWDRGIEQYF.

This clone was counted between two and nine times. The chain links TRBV4-1 to TRBJ2-7; maybe TRBD1 (5 bases). In germline, CDR1 is MGHRA, CDR2 YSYEKL. The CDR3 has 16 residues. V was cut by 0 bases and J by 4 bases, with 16 bases left in between. CDR3 in DNA: TGCGCCAGCAGCCAAGATCTCAGGGCCCCCGGGTACGAGCAGTACTTC. It yields the protein CASSQDLRAPGYEQYF.

The rearrangement joins TRBV19 to TRBJ1-4, with D unresolved. Germline CDR1 reads LNHDA; CDR2 reads SQIVND (reference sequence). There are 14 residues in the CDR3. V lost 4 bases and J 3 bases, leaving 9 bases between the germline ends. This CDR3 is CASSTRGANEKLFF. The CDR3 coding sequence is TGTGCCAGTAGTACCCGCGGAGCTAATGAAAAACTGTTTTTT.

This sequence joins TRBV11-3 and TRBJ2-2; 8 bases align to TRBD2. V lost 5 bases and J lost 5; bases outside the gene matches: 7. Per germline, CDR1 SGHNT and CDR2 YENEEA. This CDR3 has 15 amino acids. The CDR3 region has the DNA TGTGCCAGCAGCCCTCTTCGGGGGGGTACCGGGGAGCTGTTTTTT. Protein: CASSPLRGGTGELFF.

The chain links TRBV11-2 to TRBJ2-3; tentatively, D is TRBD2 (5 bases). CDR3 length: 15 amino acids. V was pared by 2 bases and J by 5 bases, with 14 bases between. CDR1 is SGHAT and CDR2 is FQNNGV in the germline V gene. The CDR3 loop reads CASSLRGIGGDTQYF. CDR3 DNA sequence: TGTGCCAGCAGCTTACGAGGGATTGGAGGAGATACGCAGTATTTT.

The chain combines TRBV7-3 with TRBJ1-3; D not resolved. Deletions cut 1 base from V and 8 bases from J, with 9 bases between. The CDR3 contains 13 residues. Germline values: CDR1 SGHTA, CDR2 FQGTGA. CDR3 protein: CASSLRGADTIYF. DNA of the CDR3: TGTGCCAGCAGCTTAAGGGGAGCCGACACCATATATTTT.

The chain has TRBV7-9 and TRBJ1-3; D might be TRBD1 (6 bases). There are 14 residues in the CDR3. Trimming shortened V by 3 bases and J by 4 bases, and 10 bases separated the two germline ends. Per germline, CDR1 SEHNR and CDR2 FQNEAQ (reference sequence). CDR3 sequence reads: CASSFGGRGNTIYF. CDR3 in DNA: TGTGCCAGCAGCTTCGGGGGGCGAGGAAACACCATATATTTT.

This clone came up a few times. V is TRBV5-6 and J is TRBJ1-5; 7 bases fit TRBD1. Per germline, CDR1 SGHDT and CDR2 YYEEEE. The junction had 3 bases not matched to a gene; V was cut back by 2 bases and J by 10 bases. This CDR3 has 12 residues. The CDR3 DNA sequence: TGTGCCAGCAGCTTTAGACAGGGCCCCCAGCATTTT. Its protein product is CASSFRQGPQHF.

This sequence joins TRBV27 and TRBJ2-7, with 10 bases lining up with TRBD2. This CDR3 region has 17 residues. In germline, CDR1 is MNHEY, CDR2 SMNVEV (reference sequence). J was trimmed by 0 bases and V by 4 bases; bases with no gene match: 9. The CDR3 DNA reads as TGTGCCAGCAGTTCGCTCGAGGGACTAGCGCTCTCCTACGAGCAGTACTTC. Protein: CASSSLEGLALSYEQYF.

The CDR3 sequence is CASSQDPLAWETQYF. The DNA of the CDR3 is TGCGCCAGCAGCCAAGATCCCCTAGCTTGGGAGACCCAGTACTTC. The V call is TRBV4-3, the J call TRBJ2-5; TRBD2 might be the D (5 bases). The V gene's germline CDR1 is LGHNA and CDR2 YSLEER. With 0 bases removed from V and 5 bases from J, the gap between germline ends came to 13 bases. This CDR3 has 15 amino acids.

The genes are TRBV19 and TRBJ2-5; D gene ambiguous. Germline CDR1 LNHDA, CDR2 SQIVND (reference sequence). This CDR3 has 11 residues. Trimming left V 7 bases short and J 4 bases short, with 7 bases between. As DNA, the CDR3 is TGTGCCAGTACGGGTGGAGAGACCCAGTACTTC. It is translated as CASTGGETQYF.

The chain is built from TRBV25-1 and TRBJ2-5; TRBD2 might be the D (5 bases). TRBJ2-7 explains the end of the DNA better; the J call may be wrong. Germline loops: CDR1 MGHDK, CDR2 SYGVNS. The CDR3 covers 14 residues. CDR3 region: CASSVPGSNHEQYF. The CDR3 DNA follows: TGTGCCAGCAGTGTCCCGGGGTCTAATCACGAGCAGTACTTC.